One T cell receptor beta chain is described in this entry. Germline V gene lookup returns CDR1 MRHNA and CDR2 SNTAGT. This CDR3 region has 16 residues. The V and J ends lost 2 bases and 2 bases respectively, with 15 bases between them. The sample comes from a study of blood T cell repertoires in COVID-19. Study-level background: Some COVID-19 samples were acute and others convalescent; all came from the United States, Italy and Spain. The analysed material was cDNA or gDNA that came from T cells, B-cell-depleted T cells, or PBMCs.

Original data processing: Using reference gene primer amplification, nucleated cell counts were estimated. Clones were read by immunoSEQ multiplex PCR, and TCRdb kept only the in-frame ones, dropping some. The V and J calls and clone size were taken over from that table, and D and trimming were inferred from the DNA. Of about 190,000 clones in the sample, about 85% are singletons; the top ten hold under 3%. This sequence joins TRBV6-4 and TRBJ1-2; tentatively, D is TRBD1 (6 bases). Sequencing was carried out using peripheral blood. The TCR was taken from a woman aged 25 to 45 with active or convalescent COVID-19. DNA of the CDR3: TGTGCCAGCAGTGACCTTCCCGGGCAGGGGAACTATGGCTACACCTTC. This encodes CASSDLPGQGNYGYTF.